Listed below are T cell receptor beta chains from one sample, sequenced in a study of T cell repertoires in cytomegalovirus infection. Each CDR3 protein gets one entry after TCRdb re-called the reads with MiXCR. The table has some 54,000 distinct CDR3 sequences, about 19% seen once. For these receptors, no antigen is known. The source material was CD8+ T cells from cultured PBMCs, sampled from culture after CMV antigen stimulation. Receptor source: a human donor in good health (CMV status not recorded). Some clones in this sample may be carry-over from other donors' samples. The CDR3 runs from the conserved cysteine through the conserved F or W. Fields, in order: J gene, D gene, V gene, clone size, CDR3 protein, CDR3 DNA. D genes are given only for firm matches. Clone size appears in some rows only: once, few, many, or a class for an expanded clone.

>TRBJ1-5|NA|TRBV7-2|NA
CASSPGPVNQPQHF
TGTGCCAGTTCGCCGGGACCGGTCAATCAGCCCCAGCATTTT
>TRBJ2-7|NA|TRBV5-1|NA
CASRVGGIHEQYF
TGCGCCAGCAGGGTCGGCGGGATCCACGAGCAGTACTTC
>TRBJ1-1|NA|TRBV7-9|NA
CASTPGGTEAFF
TGTGCCAGCACCCCCGGGGGCACTGAAGCTTTCTTT
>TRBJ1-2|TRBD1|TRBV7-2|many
CASSLATGQGADGYTF
TGTGCCAGCAGCTTAGCTACGGGACAGGGGGCGGATGGCTACACCTTC
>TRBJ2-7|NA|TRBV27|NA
CASSLFAQGTISYEQYF
TGTGCCAGCAGTTTATTCGCCCAGGGTACCATTTCCTACGAGCAGTACTTC
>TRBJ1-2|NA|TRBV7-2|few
CASSPDYGYTF
TGTGCCAGCAGCCCTGATTATGGCTACACCTTC
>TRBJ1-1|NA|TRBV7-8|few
CASMGGIPEAFF
TGTGCCAGCATGGGGGGGATCCCTGAAGCTTTCTTT
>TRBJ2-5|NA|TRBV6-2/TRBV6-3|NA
CASSSKKETQYF
TGTGCCAGCAGCTCCAAAAAAGAGACCCAGTACTTC
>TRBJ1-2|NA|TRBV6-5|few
CASSPGFDYGYTF
TGTGCCAGCAGTCCAGGGTTCGACTATGGCTACACCTTC
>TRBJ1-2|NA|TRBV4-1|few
CASSVRGTGNYGYTF
TGCGCCAGCAGCGTCCGGGGGACGGGAAACTATGGCTACACCTTC
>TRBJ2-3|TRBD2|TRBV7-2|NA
CASSLDLAGYTDTQYF
TGTGCCAGCAGCTTAGACCTAGCGGGGTACACAGATACGCAGTATTTT
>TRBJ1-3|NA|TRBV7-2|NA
CASSLGQGDTIYF
TGTGCCAGCAGCTTAGGCCAGGGTGACACCATATATTTT
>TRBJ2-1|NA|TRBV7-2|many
CASSPPGSSRDEQFF
TGTGCCAGCAGCCCCCCGGGCAGCTCAAGGGATGAGCAGTTCTTC
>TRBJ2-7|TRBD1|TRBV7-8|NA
CASSSPGTGIYEQYF
TGTGCCAGCAGCTCCCCCGGGACAGGGATCTACGAGCAGTACTTC
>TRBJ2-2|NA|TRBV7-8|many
CASSLPGTGELFF
TGTGCCAGCAGCTTACCGGGCACCGGGGAGCTGTTTTTT
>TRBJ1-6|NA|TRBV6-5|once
CASSSPGLINSPLHF
TGTGCCAGCAGTTCGCCGGGACTGATCAATTCACCCCTCCACTTT
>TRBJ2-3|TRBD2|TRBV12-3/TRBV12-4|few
CASSPGLAGETDTQYF
TGTGCCAGCAGTCCGGGACTAGCGGGGGAAACAGATACGCAGTATTTT
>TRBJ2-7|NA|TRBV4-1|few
CASSQDWQISYEQYF
TGCGCCAGCAGCCAAGATTGGCAGATTAGCTACGAGCAGTACTTC
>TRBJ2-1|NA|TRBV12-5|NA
CASGPGVNEQFF
TGTGCTAGTGGTCCCGGGGTGAATGAGCAGTTCTTC
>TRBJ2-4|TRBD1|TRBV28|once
CASSSLTGQGLAKNIQYF
TGTGCCAGCAGTTCCCTAACGGGACAGGGGTTAGCCAAAAACATTCAGTACTTC
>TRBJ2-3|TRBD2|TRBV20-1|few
CSAPTSGGSTDTQYF
TGCAGTGCCCCGACTAGCGGGGGGAGCACAGATACGCAGTATTTT
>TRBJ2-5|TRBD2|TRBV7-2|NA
CASSSPGGVRETQYF
TGTGCCAGCAGCTCCCCGGGGGGGGTTCGGGAGACCCAGTACTTC
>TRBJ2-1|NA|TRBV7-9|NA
CASSLGPTNEQFF
TGTGCCAGCAGCTTAGGTCCGACCAATGAGCAGTTCTTC
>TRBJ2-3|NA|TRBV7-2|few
CASSLNGRGTSTDTQYF
TGTGCCAGCAGCTTAAATGGACGGGGGACTAGCACAGATACGCAGTATTTT
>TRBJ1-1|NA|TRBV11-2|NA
CASSFTGAPGNTEAFF
TGTGCCAGCAGCTTTACGGGGGCTCCGGGGAACACTGAAGCTTTCTTT
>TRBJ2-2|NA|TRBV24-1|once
CATSGPGELFF
TGTGCCACCAGTGGCCCCGGGGAGCTGTTTTTT
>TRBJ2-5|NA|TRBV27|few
CASSPPEGETQYF
TGTGCCAGCAGTCCCCCGGAGGGCGAGACCCAGTACTTC
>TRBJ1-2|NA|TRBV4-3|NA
CASSQEGFNYGYTF
TGCGCCAGCAGCCAAGAGGGGTTTAACTATGGCTACACCTTC
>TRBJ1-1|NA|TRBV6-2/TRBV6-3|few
CASISPRDSLNAFF
TGTGCCAGCATTTCTCCTCGTGACAGTTTGAACGCTTTCTTT
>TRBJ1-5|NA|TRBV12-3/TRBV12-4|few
CASSFFQVLDQPQHF
TGTGCCAGCAGTTTTTTCCAGGTCCTTGATCAGCCCCAGCATTTT
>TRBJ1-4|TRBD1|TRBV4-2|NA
CASSKPGDRVGEKLFF
TGTGCCAGCAGCAAACCCGGGGACAGGGTAGGAGAAAAACTGTTTTTT
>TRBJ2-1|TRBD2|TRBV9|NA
CASSAPRGGIDNEQFF
TGTGCCAGCAGCGCGCCCCGCGGGGGAATAGACAATGAGCAGTTCTTC
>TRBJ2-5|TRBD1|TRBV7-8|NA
CASHRGAETQYF
TGTGCCAGTCACAGGGGGGCAGAGACCCAGTACTTC
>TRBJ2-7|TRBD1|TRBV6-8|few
CASRVGQAPYEQYF
TGTGCCAGCCGCGTTGGACAGGCTCCCTACGAGCAGTACTTC
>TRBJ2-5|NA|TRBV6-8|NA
CASSPDLEMRTQYF
TGTGCCAGCAGTCCGGACCTTGAAATGCGGACCCAGTACTTC
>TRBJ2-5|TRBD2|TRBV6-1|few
CASSEGAGGQETQYF
TGTGCCAGCAGTGAAGGCGCGGGGGGGCAAGAGACCCAGTACTTC
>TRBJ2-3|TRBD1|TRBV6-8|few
CASSSQGFGDTQYF
TGTGCCAGCAGCTCACAGGGGTTCGGAGATACGCAGTATTTT
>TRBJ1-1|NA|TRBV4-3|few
CASSQGATGTYDTEAFF
TGCGCCAGCAGCCAAGGAGCAACCGGGACGTACGACACTGAAGCTTTCTTT
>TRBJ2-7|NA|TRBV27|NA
CASSWGAGGEQYF
TGTGCCAGCAGTTGGGGGGCAGGGGGCGAGCAGTACTTC
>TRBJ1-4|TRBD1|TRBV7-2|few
CASSSAGTVNEKLFF
TGTGCCAGCAGCTCAGCAGGGACAGTAAATGAAAAACTGTTTTTT
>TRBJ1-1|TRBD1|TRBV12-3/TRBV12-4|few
CASRPRQGREKMNTEAFF
TGTGCCAGCAGGCCTAGACAGGGGAGGGAGAAGATGAACACTGAAGCTTTCTTT
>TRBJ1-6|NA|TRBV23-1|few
CASNPGSGDSPLHF
TGCGCCAGCAACCCCGGGTCGGGTGATTCACCCCTCCACTTT
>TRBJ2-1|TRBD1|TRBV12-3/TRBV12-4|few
CASSPSGQYNEQFF
TGTGCCAGCAGTCCTTCGGGACAGTACAATGAGCAGTTCTTC
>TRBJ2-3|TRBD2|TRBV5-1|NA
CASSWPSGGHMEGTDTQYF
TGCGCCAGCAGCTGGCCTAGCGGGGGGCACATGGAGGGCACAGATACGCAGTATTTT